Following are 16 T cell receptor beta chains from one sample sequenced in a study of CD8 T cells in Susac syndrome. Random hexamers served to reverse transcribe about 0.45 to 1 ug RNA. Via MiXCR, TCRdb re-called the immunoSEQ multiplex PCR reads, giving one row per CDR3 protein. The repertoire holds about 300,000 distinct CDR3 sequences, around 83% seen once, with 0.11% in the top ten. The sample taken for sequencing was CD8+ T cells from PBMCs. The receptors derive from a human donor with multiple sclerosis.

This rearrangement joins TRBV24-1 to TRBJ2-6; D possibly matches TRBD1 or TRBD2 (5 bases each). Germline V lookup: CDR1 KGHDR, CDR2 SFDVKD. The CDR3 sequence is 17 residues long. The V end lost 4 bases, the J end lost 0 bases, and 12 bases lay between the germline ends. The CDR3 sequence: CATSEPGRTSGANVLTF. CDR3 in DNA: TGTGCCACCAGTGAACCGGGACGGACCTCTGGGGCCAACGTCCTGACTTTC.

In DNA, the CDR3 is TGTGCCAGCAGTCGATTCACTAGCGGGAAGAACAATGAGCAGTTCTTC. Translating it yields CASSRFTSGKNNEQFF. The genes are TRBV6-2 or TRBV6-3 and TRBJ2-1, with 10 nucleotides matching TRBD2. From germline, CDR1 is MNHEY and CDR2 SVGEGT. V lost 5 bases, J lost 5 bases, and 9 bases stayed unmatched. There are 16 residues in the CDR3.

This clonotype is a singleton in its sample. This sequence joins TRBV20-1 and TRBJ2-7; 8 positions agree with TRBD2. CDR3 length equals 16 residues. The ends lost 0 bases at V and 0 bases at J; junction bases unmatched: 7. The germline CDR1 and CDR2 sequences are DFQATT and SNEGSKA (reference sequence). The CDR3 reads CSARDPQRETSYEQYF. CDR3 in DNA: TGCAGTGCTAGAGATCCCCAGCGGGAGACCTCCTACGAGCAGTACTTC.

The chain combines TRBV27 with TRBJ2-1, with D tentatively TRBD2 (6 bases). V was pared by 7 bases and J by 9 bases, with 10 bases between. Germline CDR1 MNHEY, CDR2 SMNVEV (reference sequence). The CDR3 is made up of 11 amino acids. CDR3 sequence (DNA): TGTGCCAGCACCCTGGGGGGTGAGCAGTTCTTC. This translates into CASTLGGEQFF.

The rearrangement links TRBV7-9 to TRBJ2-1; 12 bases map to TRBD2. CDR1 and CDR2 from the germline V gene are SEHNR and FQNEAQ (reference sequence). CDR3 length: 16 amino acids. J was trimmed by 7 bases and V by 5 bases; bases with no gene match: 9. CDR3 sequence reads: CASSEKTSGSKNEQFF. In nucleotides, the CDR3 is TGTGCCAGCAGCGAGAAGACTAGCGGGAGCAAAAATGAGCAGTTCTTC.

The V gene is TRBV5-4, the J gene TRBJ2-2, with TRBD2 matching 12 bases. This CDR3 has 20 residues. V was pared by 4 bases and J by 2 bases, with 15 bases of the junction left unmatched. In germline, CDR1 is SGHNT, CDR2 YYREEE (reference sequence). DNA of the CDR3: TGTGCCAGCAGCCGACTGACTAGCGGGAGTACCGCGATCAACACCGGGGAGCTGTTTTTT. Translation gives CASSRLTSGSTAINTGELFF.

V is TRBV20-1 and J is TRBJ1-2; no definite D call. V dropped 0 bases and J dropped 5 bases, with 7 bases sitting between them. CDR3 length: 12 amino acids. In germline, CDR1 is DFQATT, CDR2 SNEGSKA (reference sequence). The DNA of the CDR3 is TGCAGTGCTAGAGACGGACGGTATGGCTACACCTTC. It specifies CSARDGRYGYTF.

CDR3 region: CASSLNSQETQYF. The CDR3 coding sequence is TGTGCCAGCAGTTTGAATAGCCAAGAGACCCAGTACTTC. The genes are TRBV28 and TRBJ2-5; D uncertain. Germline assignment: CDR1 MDHEN and CDR2 SYDVKM. Deletions cut 3 bases from V and 1 base from J, with 6 bases between. The CDR3 contains 13 residues.

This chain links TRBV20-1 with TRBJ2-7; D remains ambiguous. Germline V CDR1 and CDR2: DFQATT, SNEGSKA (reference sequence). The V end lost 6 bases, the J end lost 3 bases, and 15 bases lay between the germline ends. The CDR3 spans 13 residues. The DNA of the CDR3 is TGCAGTGCCGCACCTGCCTACGGCTACGAGCAGTACTTC. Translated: CSAAPAYGYEQYF.

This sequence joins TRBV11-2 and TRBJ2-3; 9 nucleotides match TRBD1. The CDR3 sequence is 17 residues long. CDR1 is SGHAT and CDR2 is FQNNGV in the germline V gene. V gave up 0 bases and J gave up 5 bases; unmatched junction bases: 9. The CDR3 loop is CASSLDLRTGDRDTQYF. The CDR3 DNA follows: TGTGCCAGCAGCTTAGACCTTAGGACAGGGGACCGAGATACGCAGTATTTT.

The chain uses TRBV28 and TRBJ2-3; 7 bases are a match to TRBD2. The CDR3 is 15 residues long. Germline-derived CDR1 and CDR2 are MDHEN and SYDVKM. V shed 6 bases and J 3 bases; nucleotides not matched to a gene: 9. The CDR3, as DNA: TGTGCCAGCAGGCCCCGGGGGGTGAGGACAGATACGCAGTATTTT. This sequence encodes CASRPRGVRTDTQYF.

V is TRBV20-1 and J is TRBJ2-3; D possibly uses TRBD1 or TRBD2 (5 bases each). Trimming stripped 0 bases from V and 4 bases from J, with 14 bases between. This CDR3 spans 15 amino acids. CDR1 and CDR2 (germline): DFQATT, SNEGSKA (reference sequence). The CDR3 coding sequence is TGCAGTGCTAGAGATCTGGGGGATGAGGCAGATACGCAGTATTTT. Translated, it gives CSARDLGDEADTQYF.

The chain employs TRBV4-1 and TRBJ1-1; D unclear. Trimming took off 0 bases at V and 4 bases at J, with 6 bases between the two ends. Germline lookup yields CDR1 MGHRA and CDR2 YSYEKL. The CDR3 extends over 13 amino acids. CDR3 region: CASSQDRFTEAFF. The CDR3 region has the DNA TGCGCCAGCAGCCAAGACAGGTTCACTGAAGCTTTCTTT.

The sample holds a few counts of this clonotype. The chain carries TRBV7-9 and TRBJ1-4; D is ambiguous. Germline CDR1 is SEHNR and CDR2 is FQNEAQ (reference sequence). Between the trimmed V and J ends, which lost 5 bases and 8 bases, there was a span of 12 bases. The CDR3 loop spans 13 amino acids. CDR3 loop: CASSPGAEEKLFF. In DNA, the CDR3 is TGTGCCAGCAGCCCAGGAGCGGAGGAAAAACTGTTTTTT.

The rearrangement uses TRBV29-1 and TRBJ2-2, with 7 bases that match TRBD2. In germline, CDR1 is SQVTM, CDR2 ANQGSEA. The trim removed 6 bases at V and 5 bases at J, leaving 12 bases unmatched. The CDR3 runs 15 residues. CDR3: CSVPRLAGGTGELFF. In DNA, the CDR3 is TGCAGCGTGCCAAGACTAGCCGGTGGGACCGGGGAGCTGTTTTTT.

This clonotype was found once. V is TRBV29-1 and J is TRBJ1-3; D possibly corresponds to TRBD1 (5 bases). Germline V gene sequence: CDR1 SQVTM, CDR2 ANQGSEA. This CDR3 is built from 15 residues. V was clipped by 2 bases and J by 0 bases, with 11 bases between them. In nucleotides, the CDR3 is TGCAGCGTTGAACGCGCGGGGGGCTCTGGAAACACCATATATTTT. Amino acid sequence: CSVERAGGSGNTIYF.